Detailed here is one T cell receptor beta chain. Per the original data handling: Amplified reference gene primers provided the basis for estimating nucleated cell counts. Measured with immunoSEQ multiplex PCR; TCRdb has only the in-frame clones, and not every one. V, J and clone size derive from that table, while D and trimming were established from the DNA sequence. The data show about 100,000 clones, approximately 89% seen once. The entry originates in a study of blood T cell repertoires in COVID-19. The germline V gene has CDR1 SGHVS and CDR2 FQNEAQ. V lost 0 bases and J lost 0, with 14 bases in between. This CDR3 spans 17 amino acids.

This sequence joins TRBV7-8 and TRBJ1-1, with D unclear. The source of this sequence is a man aged 50 or older with active COVID-19. Sequences were obtained from peripheral blood. The CDR3 spells CASSLAARSPLNTEAFF. CDR3 sequence (DNA): TGTGCCAGCAGCTTAGCCGCAAGAAGCCCTTTGAACACTGAAGCTTTCTTT.